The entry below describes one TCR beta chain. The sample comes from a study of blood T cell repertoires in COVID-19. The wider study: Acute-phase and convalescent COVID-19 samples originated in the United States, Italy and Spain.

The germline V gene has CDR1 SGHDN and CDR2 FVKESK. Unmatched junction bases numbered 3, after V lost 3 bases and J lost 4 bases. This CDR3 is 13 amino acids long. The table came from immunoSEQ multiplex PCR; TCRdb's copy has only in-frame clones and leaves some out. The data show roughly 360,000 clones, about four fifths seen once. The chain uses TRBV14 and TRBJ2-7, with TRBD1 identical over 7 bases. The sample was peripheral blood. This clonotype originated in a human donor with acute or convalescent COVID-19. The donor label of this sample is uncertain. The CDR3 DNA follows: TGTGCCAGCAGCCAGGACAGGTTATACGAGCAGTACTTC. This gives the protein CASSQDRLYEQYF.